This T cell receptor beta chain was identified in a study of blood T cells in healthy people across ages. Donation came from healthy Caucasian individuals in Russia who were aged about 6 to 95. A second PCR of 7 to 11 cycles used a sample-barcoded 5' primer and a J-beta primer mix. TCRdb reanalysed the 5' RACE reads using MiXCR and keeps one entry per CDR3 protein. The table has 1.4 million or so distinct CDR3 sequences, approximately 39% seen once. This clonotype was sampled from a woman aged 18-29 years in good health. The sample taken for sequencing was blood.

DNA of the CDR3: TGTGCCAGCAGCGTTGGCGGACTAACCTACAATGAGCAGTTCTTC. Translating it yields CASSVGGLTYNEQFF. This chain joins TRBV9 and TRBJ2-1; D is possibly TRBD2 (6 bases). Trimming removed 2 bases from V and 2 bases from J, with 11 bases in between. The CDR3 is 15 amino acids. Germline V CDR1 and CDR2: SGDLS, YYNGEE.